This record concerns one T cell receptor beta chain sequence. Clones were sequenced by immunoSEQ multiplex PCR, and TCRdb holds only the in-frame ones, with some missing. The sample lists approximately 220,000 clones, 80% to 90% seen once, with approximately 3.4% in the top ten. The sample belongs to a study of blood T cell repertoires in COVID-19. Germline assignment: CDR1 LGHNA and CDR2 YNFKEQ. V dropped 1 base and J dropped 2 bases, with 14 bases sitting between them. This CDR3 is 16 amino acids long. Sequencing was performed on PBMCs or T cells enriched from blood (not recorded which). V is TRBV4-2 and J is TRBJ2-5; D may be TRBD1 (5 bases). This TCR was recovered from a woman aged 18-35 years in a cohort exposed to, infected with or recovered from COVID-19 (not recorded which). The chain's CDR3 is CASSQGRVREQETQYF. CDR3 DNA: TGTGCCAGCAGCCAAGGCAGGGTAAGGGAACAAGAGACCCAGTACTTC.